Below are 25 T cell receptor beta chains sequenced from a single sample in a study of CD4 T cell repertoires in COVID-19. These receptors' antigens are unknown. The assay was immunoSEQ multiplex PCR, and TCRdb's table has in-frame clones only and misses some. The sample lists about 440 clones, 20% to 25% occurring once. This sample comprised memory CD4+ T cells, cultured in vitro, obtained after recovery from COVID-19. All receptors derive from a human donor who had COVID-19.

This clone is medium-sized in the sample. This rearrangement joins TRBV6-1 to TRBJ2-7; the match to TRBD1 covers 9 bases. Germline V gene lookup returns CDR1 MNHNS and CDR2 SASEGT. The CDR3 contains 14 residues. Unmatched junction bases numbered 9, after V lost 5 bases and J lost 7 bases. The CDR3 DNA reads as TGTGCCAGCAGTCCGGGACAGGGTAAAAAAGAGCAGTACTTC. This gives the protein CASSPGQGKKEQYF.

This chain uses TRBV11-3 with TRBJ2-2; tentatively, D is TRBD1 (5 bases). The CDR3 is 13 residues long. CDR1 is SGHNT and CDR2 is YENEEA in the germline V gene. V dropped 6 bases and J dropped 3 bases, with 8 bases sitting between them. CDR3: CASRGRDTGELFF. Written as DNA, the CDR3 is TGTGCCAGCAGGGGGCGAGACACCGGGGAGCTGTTTTTT.

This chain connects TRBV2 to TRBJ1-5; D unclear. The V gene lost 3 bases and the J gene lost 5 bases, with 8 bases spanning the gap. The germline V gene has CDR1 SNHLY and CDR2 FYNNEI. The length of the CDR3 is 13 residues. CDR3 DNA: TGTGCCAGCAGTGAGTTGGGGTATCAGCCCCAGCATTTT. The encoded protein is CASSELGYQPQHF.

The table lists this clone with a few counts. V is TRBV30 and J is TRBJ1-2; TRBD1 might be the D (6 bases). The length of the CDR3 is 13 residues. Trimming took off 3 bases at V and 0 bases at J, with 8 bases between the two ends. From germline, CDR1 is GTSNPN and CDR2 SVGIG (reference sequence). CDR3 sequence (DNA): TGTGCCTGGAGCAAGGGGGCTAACTATGGCTACACCTTC. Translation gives CAWSKGANYGYTF.

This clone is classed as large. CDR3: CASSDGANYGYTF. The CDR3 nucleotides are TGTGCCAGCAGTGACGGGGCTAACTATGGCTACACCTTC. The chain has TRBV6-1 and TRBJ1-2, with no clear D. The CDR3 consists of 13 residues. Germline CDR1 and CDR2: MNHNS and SASEGT. The V end lost 3 bases, the J end lost 0 bases, and 5 bases lay between the germline ends.

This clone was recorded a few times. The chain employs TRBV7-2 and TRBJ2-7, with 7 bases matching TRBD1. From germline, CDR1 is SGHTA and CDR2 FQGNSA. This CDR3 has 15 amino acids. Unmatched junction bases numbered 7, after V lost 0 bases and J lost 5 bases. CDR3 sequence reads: CASSLATGAKNEQYF. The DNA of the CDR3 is TGTGCCAGCAGCTTAGCCACAGGGGCGAAGAACGAGCAGTACTTC. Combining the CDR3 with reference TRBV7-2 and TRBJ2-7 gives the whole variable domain GAGVSQSPSNKVTEKGKDVELRCDPISGHTALYWYRQSLGQGLEFLIYFQGNSAPDKSGLPSDRFSAERTGGSVSTLTIQRTQQEDSAVYLCASSLATGAKNEQYFGPGTRLTVT.

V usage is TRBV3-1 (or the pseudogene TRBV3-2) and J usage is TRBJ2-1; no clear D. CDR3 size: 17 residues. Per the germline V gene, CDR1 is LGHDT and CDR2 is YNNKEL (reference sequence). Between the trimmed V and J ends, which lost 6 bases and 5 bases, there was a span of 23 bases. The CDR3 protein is CASSGLVPFHSDNEQFF. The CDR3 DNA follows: TGTGCCAGCAGTGGGTTAGTCCCATTTCATTCCGACAATGAGCAGTTCTTC.

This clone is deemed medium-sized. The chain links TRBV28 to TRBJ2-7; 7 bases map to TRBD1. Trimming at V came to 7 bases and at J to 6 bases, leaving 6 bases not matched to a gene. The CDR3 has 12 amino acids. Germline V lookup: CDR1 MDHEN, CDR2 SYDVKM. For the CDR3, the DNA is TGTGCCAGCATGTTGACAGGGACCGAGCAGTACTTC. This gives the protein CASMLTGTEQYF.

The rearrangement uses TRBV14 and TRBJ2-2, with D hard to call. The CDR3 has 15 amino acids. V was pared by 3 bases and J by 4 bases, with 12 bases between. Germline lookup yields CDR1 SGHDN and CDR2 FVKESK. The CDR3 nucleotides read TGTGCCAGCAGCCACCTATCGGGCGTCACCGGGGAGCTGTTTTTT. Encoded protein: CASSHLSGVTGELFF. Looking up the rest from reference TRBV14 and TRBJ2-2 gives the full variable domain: EAGVTQFPSHSVIEKGQTVTLRCDPISGHDNLYWYRRVMGKEIKFLLHFVKESKQDESGMPNNRFLAERTGGTYSTLKVQPAELEDSGVYFCASSHLSGVTGELFFGEGSRLTVL.

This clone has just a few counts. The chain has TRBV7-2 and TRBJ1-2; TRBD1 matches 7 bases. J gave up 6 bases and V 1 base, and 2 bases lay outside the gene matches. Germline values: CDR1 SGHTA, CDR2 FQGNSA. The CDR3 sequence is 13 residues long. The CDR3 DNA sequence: TGTGCCAGCAGCTTAGGACAGGGAAATGGCTACACCTTC. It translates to CASSLGQGNGYTF. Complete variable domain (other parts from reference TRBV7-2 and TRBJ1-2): GAGVSQSPSNKVTEKGKDVELRCDPISGHTALYWYRQSLGQGLEFLIYFQGNSAPDKSGLPSDRFSAERTGGSVSTLTIQRTQQEDSAVYLCASSLGQGNGYTFGSGTRLTVV.

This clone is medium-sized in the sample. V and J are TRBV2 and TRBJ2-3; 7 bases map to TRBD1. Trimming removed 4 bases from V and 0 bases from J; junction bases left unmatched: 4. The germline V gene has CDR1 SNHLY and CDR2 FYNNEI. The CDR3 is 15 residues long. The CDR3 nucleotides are TGTGCCAGCAGTGCCCGACAGGGAAGCACAGATACGCAGTATTTT. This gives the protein CASSARQGSTDTQYF. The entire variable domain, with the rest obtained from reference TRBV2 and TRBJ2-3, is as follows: EPEVTQTPSHQVTQMGQEVILRCVPISNHLYFYWYRQILGQKVEFLVSFYNNEISEKSEIFDDQFSVERPDGSNFTLKIRSTKLEDSAMYFCASSARQGSTDTQYFGPGTRLTVL.

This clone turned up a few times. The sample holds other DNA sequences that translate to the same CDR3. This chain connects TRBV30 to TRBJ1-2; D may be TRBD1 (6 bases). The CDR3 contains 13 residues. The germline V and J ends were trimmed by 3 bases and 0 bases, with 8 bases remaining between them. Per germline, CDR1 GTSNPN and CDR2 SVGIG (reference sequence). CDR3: CAWSRGANYGYTF. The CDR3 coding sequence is TGTGCCTGGAGCAGGGGTGCTAACTATGGCTACACCTTC.

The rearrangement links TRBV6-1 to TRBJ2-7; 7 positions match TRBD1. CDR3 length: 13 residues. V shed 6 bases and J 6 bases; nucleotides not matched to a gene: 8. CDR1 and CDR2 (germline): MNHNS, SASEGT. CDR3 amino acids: CASSRGSRGEQYF. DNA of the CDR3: TGTGCCAGCAGCAGGGGGTCGAGGGGCGAGCAGTACTTC.

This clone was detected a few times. As DNA, the CDR3 is TGTGCCAGCAGCCCACAGGGGTACAATGAGCAGTTCTTC. It translates to CASSPQGYNEQFF. V usage is TRBV6-4 and J usage is TRBJ2-1; 7 bases are shared with TRBD1. Germline lookup yields CDR1 MRHNA and CDR2 SNTAGT. The CDR3 spans 13 residues. With V trimmed by 6 bases and J by 4 bases, 3 bases remained unmatched.

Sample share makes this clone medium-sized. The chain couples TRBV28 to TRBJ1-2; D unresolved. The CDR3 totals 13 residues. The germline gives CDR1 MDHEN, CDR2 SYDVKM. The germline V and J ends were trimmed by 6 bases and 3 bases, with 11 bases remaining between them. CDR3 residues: CASRSRSHYGYTF. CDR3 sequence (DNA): TGTGCCAGCAGGAGCAGGAGCCACTATGGCTACACCTTC.

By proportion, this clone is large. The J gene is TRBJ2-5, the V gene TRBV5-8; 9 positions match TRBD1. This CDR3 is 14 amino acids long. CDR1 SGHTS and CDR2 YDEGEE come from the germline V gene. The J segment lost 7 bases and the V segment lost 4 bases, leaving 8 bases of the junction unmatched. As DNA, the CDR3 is TGTGCCAGCAGCATCCACAGGGGGCAGGGGACCCAGTACTTC. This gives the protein CASSIHRGQGTQYF.

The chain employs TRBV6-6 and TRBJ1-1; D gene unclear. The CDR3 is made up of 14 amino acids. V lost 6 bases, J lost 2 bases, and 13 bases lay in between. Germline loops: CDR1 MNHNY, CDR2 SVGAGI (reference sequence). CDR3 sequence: CASRPSGGNTEAFF. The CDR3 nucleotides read TGTGCCAGCAGACCCTCAGGCGGCAACACTGAAGCTTTCTTT.

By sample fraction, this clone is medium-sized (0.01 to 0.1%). CDR3 coding DNA: TGCAGCGTGCTGACAGGGGGCGTAGGGAATAACATTCAGTACTTC. It yields the protein CSVLTGGVGNNIQYF. The J gene is TRBJ2-4, the V gene TRBV29-1; TRBD1 agrees at 10 bases. With V trimmed by 6 bases and J by 7 bases, 12 bases remained unmatched. Germline CDR1 reads SQVTM; CDR2 reads ANQGSEA. This CDR3 has 15 residues.

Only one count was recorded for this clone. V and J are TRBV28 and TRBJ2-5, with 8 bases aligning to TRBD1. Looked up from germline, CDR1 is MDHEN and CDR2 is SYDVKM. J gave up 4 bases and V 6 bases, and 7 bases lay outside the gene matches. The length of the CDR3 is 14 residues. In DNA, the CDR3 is TGTGCCAGCAGGGTTACAGGGGGATTAGAGACCCAGTACTTC. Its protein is CASRVTGGLETQYF.

The CDR3 DNA reads TGTGCCAGCTCACCACGCACAGAGACCTACGAGCAGTACTTC. Protein product: CASSPRTETYEQYF. The gene calls are TRBV18 and TRBJ2-7; no definite D call. The CDR3 is made up of 14 amino acids. Germline loops: CDR1 KGHSH, CDR2 LQKENI. V lost 1 base, J lost 2 bases, and 9 bases lay in between.

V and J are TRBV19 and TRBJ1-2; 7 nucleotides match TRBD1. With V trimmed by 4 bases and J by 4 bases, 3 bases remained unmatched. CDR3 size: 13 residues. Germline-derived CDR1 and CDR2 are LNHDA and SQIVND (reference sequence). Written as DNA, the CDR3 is TGTGCCAGTAGTAAGGGGGCAGGCTATGGCTACACCTTC. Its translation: CASSKGAGYGYTF.

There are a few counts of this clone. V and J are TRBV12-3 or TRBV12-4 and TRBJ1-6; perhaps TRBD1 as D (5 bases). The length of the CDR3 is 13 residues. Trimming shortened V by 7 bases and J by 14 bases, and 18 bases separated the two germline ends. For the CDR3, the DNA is TGTGCCAGCACCTGGGACGCCGAATTCACCCTCCACTTT. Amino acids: CASTWDAEFTLHF.

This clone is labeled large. The CDR3 nucleotides read TGTGCCAGCAGCTTAGCGCTGGGGGGAGTCAATGAGCAGTTCTTC. Translated, it gives CASSLALGGVNEQFF. This sequence joins TRBV7-2 and TRBJ2-1, with D tentatively TRBD2 (6 bases). V lost 0 bases and J lost 6, with 12 bases in between. The CDR3 is made up of 15 amino acids. CDR1 and CDR2 (germline): SGHTA, FQGNSA.

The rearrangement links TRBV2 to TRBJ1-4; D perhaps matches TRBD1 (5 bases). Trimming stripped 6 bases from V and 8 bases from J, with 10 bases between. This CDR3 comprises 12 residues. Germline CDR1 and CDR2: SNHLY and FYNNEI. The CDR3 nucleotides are TGTGCCAGCAGCAAGACAGAAGAAAAACTGTTTTTT. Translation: CASSKTEEKLFF.

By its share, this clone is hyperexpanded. The CDR3 loop reads CASSERQVETQYF. Written as DNA, the CDR3 is TGTGCCAGCAGTGAAAGACAGGTTGAAACCCAGTACTTC. This chain connects TRBV2 to TRBJ2-5; TRBD1 is a possible D gene (6 bases). CDR3 length: 13 amino acids. Between the trimmed V and J ends, which lost 2 bases and 8 bases, there was a span of 12 bases. Germline V gene data show CDR1 as SNHLY and CDR2 as FYNNEI. Looking up the rest from reference TRBV2 and TRBJ2-5 gives the full variable domain: EPEVTQTPSHQVTQMGQEVILRCVPISNHLYFYWYRQILGQKVEFLVSFYNNEISEKSEIFDDQFSVERPDGSNFTLKIRSTKLEDSAMYFCASSERQVETQYFGPGTRLLVL.